Listed below are T cell receptor beta chains from one sample, sequenced in a study of cytomegalovirus exposure and HLA in healthy donors. TCRdb's table, derived via immunoSEQ multiplex PCR, lists solely in-frame clones and lacks some. The sample carries 200,000 or so clones, more than 65% recorded once. The sample comprised PBMCs. These receptors were obtained from a woman younger than 45 in good health and CMV-seropositive. CDR3s include the opening cysteine and the closing phenylalanine or tryptophan. D genes are given only for firm matches. Expanded clones are given a class, and other clones once, few, many or no size at all.

v_call	j_call	clone_size	d_call	cdr3_nt	cdr3_aa
TRBV14	TRBJ1-2	once	NA	TGTGCCAGCAGCAATTCAGGGCCCCATGGCTACACCTTC	CASSNSGPHGYTF
TRBV6-4	TRBJ2-3	NA	TRBD2	TGTGCCAGCAGTGACCCTGGACTAGCAGATACGCAGTATTTT	CASSDPGLADTQYF
TRBV2	TRBJ1-2	NA	TRBD1	TGTGCCAGCACAGGACAGGGGTTAGGGACCTTC	CASTGQGLGTF
TRBV18	TRBJ2-5	few	TRBD2	TGTGCCAGCTCACCAGCGGCGGGGGGAGAGACCCAGTACTTC	CASSPAAGGETQYF
TRBV2	TRBJ1-1	NA	NA	TGTGCCAGCAGTGAAGGGATGCGCGGGGGCAAAGCTTTCTTT	CASSEGMRGGKAFF
TRBV29-1	TRBJ1-1	NA	NA	TGCAGCGTTGACTCCAGGGACACTGAAGCTTTCTTT	CSVDSRDTEAFF
TRBV6-1	TRBJ2-3	NA	TRBD2	TGTGCCAGCAGTGAAGTCCTAGCGGGGAGCACAGATACGCAGTATTTT	CASSEVLAGSTDTQYF
TRBV19	TRBJ1-2	NA	TRBD1	TGTGCCAGTAGTTGGGACAGAGCTAACTATGGCTACACCTTC	CASSWDRANYGYTF
TRBV21-1	TRBJ1-5	NA	NA	TGTGCCAGCAGCAAAGAGGGAGGACAGGTTTGTCAGCCCCAGCATTTT	CASSKEGGQVCQPQHF
TRBV5-6	TRBJ1-1	NA	TRBD1	TGTGCCAGCACGAGGACAGGGTTGACTGAAGCTTTCTTT	CASTRTGLTEAFF
TRBV28	TRBJ2-1	NA	TRBD1	TGTGCCAGCAGTTCGAATCAGGGGGCAAAATACAATGAGCAGTTCTTC	CASSSNQGAKYNEQFF
TRBV7-9	TRBJ2-7	NA	TRBD2	TGTGCCAGCAGCCCCAAAGGACGTGGCGGGAGTTACGAGCAGTACTTC	CASSPKGRGGSYEQYF
TRBV6-1	TRBJ1-4	NA	TRBD1	TGTGCCAGCAGTGAAAAACATGGGACAGGGGCTGAAAAACTGTTTTTT	CASSEKHGTGAEKLFF
TRBV6-5	TRBJ1-2	NA	TRBD1	TGTGCCAGCAAACGAGGACAGGGCAAAGGCTACACCTTC	CASKRGQGKGYTF
TRBV6-4	TRBJ2-1	NA	TRBD2	TGTGCCAGCAGTGACAATCCACTAGCGGGGGCCAATGAGCAGTTCTTC	CASSDNPLAGANEQFF
TRBV5-6	TRBJ1-4	NA	NA	TGTGCCAGCAGCTTGGAGGGAGGAGAACTGTTTTTT	CASSLEGGELFF
TRBV7-9	TRBJ1-5	NA	NA	TGTGCCAGCAGCTTTTCGGAGGCTCAGCCCCAGCATTTT	CASSFSEAQPQHF
TRBV5-1	TRBJ2-5	NA	TRBD1	TGCGCCAGCAGCTCCTACCGACAGGGGATCGGCCAAGAGACCCAGTACTTC	CASSSYRQGIGQETQYF
TRBV29-1	TRBJ1-2	NA	TRBD1	TGCAGCGTTAAGGGACAGGGGGCGGTAGGCTACACCTTC	CSVKGQGAVGYTF
TRBV5-1	TRBJ1-4	NA	NA	TGCGCCAGCAGCTTGTTCGGGTCGTTAGAAAAACTGTTTTTT	CASSLFGSLEKLFF
TRBV15	TRBJ2-3	NA	NA	TGTGCCACCAGCATGAGCCCAGATACGCAGTATTTT	CATSMSPDTQYF
TRBV10-1	TRBJ2-1	NA	NA	TGCGCCAGCAGCCGATCCCAGAACGAGCAGTTCTTC	CASSRSQNEQFF
TRBV5-1	TRBJ2-2	NA	TRBD1	TGCGCCAGCCGGGACAGGGCGGGCACCGGGGAGCTGTTTTTT	CASRDRAGTGELFF
TRBV7-2	TRBJ2-1	NA	NA	TGTGCCAGCAGCCCCGGGATCACAAATGAGCAGTTCTTC	CASSPGITNEQFF
TRBV28	TRBJ2-1	NA	NA	TGTGCCAGCAGCAGGGCCAATGAGCAGTTCTTC	CASSRANEQFF
TRBV7-9	TRBJ2-7	NA	TRBD1	TGTGCCAGCAGCTTCTCCGGGACAGTGTCCTACGAGCAGTACTTC	CASSFSGTVSYEQYF
TRBV18	TRBJ1-4	NA	NA	TGTGCCAGCTCACCACCTCGGGCAACTAATGAAAAACTGTTTTTT	CASSPPRATNEKLFF
TRBV6-5	TRBJ1-1	few	NA	TGTGCCAGCAGCCGATACCGGGAGAGTCCGCGAGCTTTCTTT	CASSRYRESPRAFF
TRBV4-3	TRBJ1-5	NA	NA	TGCGCCAGCAGCCAAGATGGAACAGGAGATCAGCCCCAGCATTTT	CASSQDGTGDQPQHF
TRBV2	TRBJ1-1	NA	NA	TGTGCCAGCAGTGGGGGCCCCTCTTTAGCTGGTGAAGCTTTCTTT	CASSGGPSLAGEAFF
TRBV5-5	TRBJ2-7	NA	TRBD2	TGTGCCAGCAGCTTGAGCAGCGGGAGGGCCTACGAGCAGTACTTC	CASSLSSGRAYEQYF
TRBV18	TRBJ2-5	NA	TRBD1	TGTGCCAGCTCAAATGACAGGGTAGAGACCCAGTACTTC	CASSNDRVETQYF
TRBV11-2	TRBJ2-7	NA	NA	TGTGCCAGTCAGGGATCTAACTCCTACGAGCAGTACTTC	CASQGSNSYEQYF
TRBV12-2	TRBJ2-3	NA	NA	TGTGCAAGTCGCTTCGGGGAGCGCACAGATACGCAGTATTTT	CASRFGERTDTQYF
TRBV5-1	TRBJ2-7	few	TRBD1	TGCGCCAGCAGCCCTGGACAGGGGGCGTACGAGCAGTACTTC	CASSPGQGAYEQYF
TRBV7-6	TRBJ1-1	NA	NA	TGTGCCAGCAGCACCTCAGAGAACACTGAAGCTTTCTTT	CASSTSENTEAFF
TRBV5-4	TRBJ2-1	NA	NA	TGTGCCAGCAGCTTGAGATCTAGCTCCTACAATGAGCAGTTCTTC	CASSLRSSSYNEQFF
TRBV5-4	TRBJ2-4	few	TRBD1	TGTGCCAGCAGCTTGAAGGGACAGGGAAAAAACATTCAGTACTTC	CASSLKGQGKNIQYF
TRBV4-1	TRBJ2-7	NA	TRBD1	TGCGCCAGCAGCCAAAAAGAACAGGGGGTTGGCGGATATGCGCAGTACTTC	CASSQKEQGVGGYAQYF
TRBV7-2	TRBJ2-7	NA	TRBD2	TGTGCCAGCAGCTTATACGGGGGGGAGTCCTACGAGCAGTACTTC	CASSLYGGESYEQYF